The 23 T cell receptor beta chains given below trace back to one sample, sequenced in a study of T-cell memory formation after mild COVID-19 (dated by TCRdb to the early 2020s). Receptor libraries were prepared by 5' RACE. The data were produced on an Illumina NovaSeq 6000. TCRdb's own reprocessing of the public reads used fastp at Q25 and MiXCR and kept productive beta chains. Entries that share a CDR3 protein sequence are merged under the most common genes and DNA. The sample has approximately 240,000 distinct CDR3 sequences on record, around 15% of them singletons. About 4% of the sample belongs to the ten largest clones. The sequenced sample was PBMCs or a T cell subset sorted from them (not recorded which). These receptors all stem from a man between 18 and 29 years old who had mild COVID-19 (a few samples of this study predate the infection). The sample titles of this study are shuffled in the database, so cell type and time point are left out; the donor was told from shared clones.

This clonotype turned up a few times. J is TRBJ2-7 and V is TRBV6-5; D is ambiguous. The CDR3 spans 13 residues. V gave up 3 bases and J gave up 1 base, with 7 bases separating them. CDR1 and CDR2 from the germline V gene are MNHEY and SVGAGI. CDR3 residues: CASSYDGSYEQYF. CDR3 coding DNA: TGTGCCAGCAGTTATGACGGGTCCTACGAGCAGTACTTC.

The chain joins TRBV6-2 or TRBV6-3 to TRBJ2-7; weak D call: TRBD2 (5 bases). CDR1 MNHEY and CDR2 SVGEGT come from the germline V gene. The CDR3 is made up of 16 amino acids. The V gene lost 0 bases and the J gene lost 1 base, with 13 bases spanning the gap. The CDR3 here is CASSYSLRGQSYEQYF. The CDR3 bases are TGTGCCAGCAGTTACTCGTTACGGGGTCAATCCTACGAGCAGTACTTC.

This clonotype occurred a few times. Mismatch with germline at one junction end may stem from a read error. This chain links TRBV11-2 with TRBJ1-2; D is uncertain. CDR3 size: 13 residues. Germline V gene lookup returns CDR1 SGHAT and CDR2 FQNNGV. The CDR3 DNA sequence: TGTGCCAGCAGCTTAGATGCCGTGGTCCCGGCCCTCTTC. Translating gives CASSLDAVVPALF.

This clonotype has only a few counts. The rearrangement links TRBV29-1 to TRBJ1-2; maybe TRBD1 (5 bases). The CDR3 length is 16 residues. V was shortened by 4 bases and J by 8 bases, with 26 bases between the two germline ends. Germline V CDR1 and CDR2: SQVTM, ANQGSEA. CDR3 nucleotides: TGCAGCGTTGTTATTTGGGCAGGGCCCGGAAATGGCGGCTACACCTTC. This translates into CSVVIWAGPGNGGYTF.

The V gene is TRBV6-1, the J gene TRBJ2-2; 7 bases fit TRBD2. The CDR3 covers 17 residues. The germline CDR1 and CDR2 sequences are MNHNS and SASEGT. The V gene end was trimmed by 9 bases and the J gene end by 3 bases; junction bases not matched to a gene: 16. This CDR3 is CASRLALDWAHTGELFF. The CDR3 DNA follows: TGTGCCAGTCGACTAGCCTTAGATTGGGCCCACACCGGGGAGCTGTTTTTT.

The CDR3 DNA is TGTGCCTGGAGTGAGGGCGTCGGTGGGGCTGAAGCTTTCTTT. This codes for CAWSEGVGGAEAFF. V and J are TRBV30 and TRBJ1-1; D call uncertain. The V gene lost 1 base and the J gene lost 6 bases, with 15 bases spanning the gap. This CDR3 region has 14 residues. Per germline, CDR1 GTSNPN and CDR2 SVGIG (reference sequence).

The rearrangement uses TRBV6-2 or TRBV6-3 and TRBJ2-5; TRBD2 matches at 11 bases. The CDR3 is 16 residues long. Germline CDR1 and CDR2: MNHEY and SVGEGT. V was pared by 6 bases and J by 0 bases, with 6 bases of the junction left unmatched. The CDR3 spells CASRLLAGGYQETQYF. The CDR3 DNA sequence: TGTGCCAGCAGACTCCTAGCGGGGGGCTACCAAGAGACCCAGTACTTC.

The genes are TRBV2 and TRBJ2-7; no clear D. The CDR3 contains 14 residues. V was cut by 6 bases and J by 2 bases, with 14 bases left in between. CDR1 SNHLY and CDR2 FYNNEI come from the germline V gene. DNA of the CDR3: TGTGCCAGCAGGGCCCAGGTCTCGCCCTACGAGCAGTACTTC. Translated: CASRAQVSPYEQYF.

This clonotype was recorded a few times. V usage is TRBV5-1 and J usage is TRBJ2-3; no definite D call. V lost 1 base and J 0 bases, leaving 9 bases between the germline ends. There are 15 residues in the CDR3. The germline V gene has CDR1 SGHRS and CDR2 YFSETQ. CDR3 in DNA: TGCGCCAGCAGCTTGTCTGGGGATAGCACAGATACGCAGTATTTT. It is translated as CASSLSGDSTDTQYF.

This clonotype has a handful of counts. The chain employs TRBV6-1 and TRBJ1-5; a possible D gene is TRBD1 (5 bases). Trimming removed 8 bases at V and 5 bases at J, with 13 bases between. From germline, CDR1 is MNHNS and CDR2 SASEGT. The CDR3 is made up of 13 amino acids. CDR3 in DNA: TGTGCCAGCGTCCGGACACGGGATCAGCCCCAGCATTTT. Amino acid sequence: CASVRTRDQPQHF.

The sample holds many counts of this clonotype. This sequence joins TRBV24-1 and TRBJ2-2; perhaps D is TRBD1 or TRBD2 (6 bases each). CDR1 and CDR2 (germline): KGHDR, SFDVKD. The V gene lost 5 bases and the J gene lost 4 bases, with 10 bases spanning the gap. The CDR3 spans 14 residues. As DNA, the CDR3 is TGTGCCACCAGTGGGGGGGCCCGCACCGGGGAGCTGTTTTTT. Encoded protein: CATSGGARTGELFF.

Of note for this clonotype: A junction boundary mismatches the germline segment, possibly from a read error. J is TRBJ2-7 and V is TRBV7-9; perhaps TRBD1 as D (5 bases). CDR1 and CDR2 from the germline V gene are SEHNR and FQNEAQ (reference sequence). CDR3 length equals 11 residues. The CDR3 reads CASSSSEDKPF. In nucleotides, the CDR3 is TGTGCCAGCAGCTCCTCCGAGGACAAGCCTTTC.

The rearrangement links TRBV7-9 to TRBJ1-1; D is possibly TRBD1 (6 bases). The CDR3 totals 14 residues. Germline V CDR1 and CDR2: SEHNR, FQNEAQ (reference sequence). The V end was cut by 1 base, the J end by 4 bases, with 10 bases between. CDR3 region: CASSLGRGSTEAFF. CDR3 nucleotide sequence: TGTGCCAGCAGCTTAGGCAGGGGAAGCACTGAAGCTTTCTTT.

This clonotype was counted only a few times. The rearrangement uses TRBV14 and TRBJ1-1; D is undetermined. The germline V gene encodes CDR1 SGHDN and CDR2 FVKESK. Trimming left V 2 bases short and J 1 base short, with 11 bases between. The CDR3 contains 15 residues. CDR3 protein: CASSQLWRGNTEAFF. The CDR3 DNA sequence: TGTGCCAGCAGCCAACTCTGGCGGGGGAACACTGAAGCTTTCTTT.

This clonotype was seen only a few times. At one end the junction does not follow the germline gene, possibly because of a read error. For the CDR3, the DNA is TGTGCCAGCAGCCGGGAACCCTCGGGACAGGGGTTGAATTTT. It codes for CASSREPSGQGLNF. The genes are TRBV14 and TRBJ2-3, with 10 bases that match TRBD1. This CDR3 is built from 14 residues. Germline assignment: CDR1 SGHDN and CDR2 FVKESK. Combining the CDR3 with reference TRBV14 and TRBJ2-3 gives the whole variable domain EAGVTQFPSHSVIEKGQTVTLRCDPISGHDNLYWYRRVMGKEIKFLLHFVKESKQDESGMPNNRFLAERTGGTYSTLKVQPAELEDSGVYFCASSREPSGQGLNFGPGTRLTVL.

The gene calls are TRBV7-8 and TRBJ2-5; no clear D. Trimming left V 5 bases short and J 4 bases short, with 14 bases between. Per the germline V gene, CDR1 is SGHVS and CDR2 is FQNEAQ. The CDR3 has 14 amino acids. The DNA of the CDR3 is TGTGCCAGCAGCCCGGGTTCCCCCGTAGAGACCCAGTACTTC. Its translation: CASSPGSPVETQYF.

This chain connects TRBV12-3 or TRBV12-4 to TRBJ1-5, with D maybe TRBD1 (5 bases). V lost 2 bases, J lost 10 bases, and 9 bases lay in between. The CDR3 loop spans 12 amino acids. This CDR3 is CASSLFGGPQHF. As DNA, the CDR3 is TGTGCCAGCAGTTTATTTGGGGGTCCCCAGCATTTT.

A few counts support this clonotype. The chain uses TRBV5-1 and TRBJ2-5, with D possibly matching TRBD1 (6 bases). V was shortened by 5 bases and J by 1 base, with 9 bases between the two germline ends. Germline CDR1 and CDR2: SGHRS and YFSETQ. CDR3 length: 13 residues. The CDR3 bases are TGCGCCAGCAGAACAGGGTCCCAAGAGACCCAGTACTTC. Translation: CASRTGSQETQYF.

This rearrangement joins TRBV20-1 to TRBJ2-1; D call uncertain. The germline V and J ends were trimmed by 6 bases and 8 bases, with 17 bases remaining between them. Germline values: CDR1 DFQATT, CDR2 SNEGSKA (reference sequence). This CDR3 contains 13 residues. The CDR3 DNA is TGCAGTGCGGTCAAGACGGCCCGGGATGAGCAGTTCTTC. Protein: CSAVKTARDEQFF.

The CDR3 is CASSLFGTGEEKLFF. CDR3 DNA: TGTGCCAGCAGTTTATTTGGGACAGGGGAGGAAAAACTGTTTTTT. V is TRBV28 and J is TRBJ1-4; TRBD1 aligns across 10 bases. Germline V CDR1 and CDR2: MDHEN, SYDVKM. V trimming: 1 base; J trimming: 8 bases; junction bases outside the gene matches: 4. This CDR3 is built from 15 residues.

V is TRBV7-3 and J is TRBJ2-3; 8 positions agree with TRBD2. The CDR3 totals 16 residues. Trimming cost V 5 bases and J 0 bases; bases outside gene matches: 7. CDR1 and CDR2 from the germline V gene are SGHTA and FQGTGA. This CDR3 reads CASSPSGGGSTDTQYF. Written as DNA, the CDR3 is TGTGCCAGCAGCCCCTCCGGGGGGGGGAGCACAGATACGCAGTATTTT.

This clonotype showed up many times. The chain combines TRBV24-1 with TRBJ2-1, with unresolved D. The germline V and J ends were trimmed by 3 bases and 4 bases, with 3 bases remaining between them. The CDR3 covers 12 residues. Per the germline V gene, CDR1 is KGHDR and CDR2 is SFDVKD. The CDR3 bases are TGTGCCACCAGTGATCCGTACAATGAGCAGTTCTTC. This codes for CATSDPYNEQFF.

CDR3 DNA sequence: TGTGCCAGCAGAGAATTTACCGGGACAGCTAACTATGGCTACACCTTC. It encodes CASREFTGTANYGYTF. The chain joins TRBV6-5 to TRBJ1-2; 7 nucleotides line up with TRBD1. The V and J ends lost 6 bases and 0 bases, in that order; junction bases with no gene match: 10. The germline CDR1 and CDR2 sequences are MNHEY and SVGAGI. This CDR3 spans 16 amino acids.